This TCR beta chain was recorded in a study of T cell responses to AZD1222 COVID-19 vaccine. For the study at large: Some second doses came at about 4 weeks and others at about 12 weeks; these were pooled.

Trimming left V 1 base short and J 6 bases short, with 9 bases between. Looked up from germline, CDR1 is MGHRA and CDR2 is YSYEKL. The CDR3 loop spans 14 amino acids. The data were produced by immunoSEQ multiplex PCR, yet TCRdb's version contains in-frame clones alone and is incomplete. The sample has some 90,000 clones, about 88% seen once. The specimen comprised peripheral blood, sampled on day 0 of AZD1222 vaccination. This rearrangement joins TRBV4-1 to TRBJ2-2; D is perhaps TRBD1 (5 bases). The receptor was derived from an adult in good health. CDR3 loop: CASSQGRAAGELFF. CDR3 DNA sequence: TGCGCCAGCAGCCAAGGCAGGGCGGCCGGGGAGCTGTTTTTT.